This T cell receptor (beta chain) was observed in a study of blood T cell repertoires in COVID-19. Study at large: The samples span acute and convalescent COVID-19 from the United States, Italy and Spain. Sample material is recorded as cDNA or gDNA derived from T cells, B-cell-depleted T cells, or PBMCs.

Trimming at V came to 5 bases and at J to 6 bases, leaving 6 bases not matched to a gene. CDR1 SGHRS and CDR2 YFSETQ come from the germline V gene. This CDR3 spans 14 amino acids. Original analysis: Nucleated cell counts were estimated from reference gene primer amplification. The assay was immunoSEQ multiplex PCR, and TCRdb's table has in-frame clones only and misses some. The V and J calls and clone size come from that table; D and trimming were worked out from the DNA. The sample includes a few hundred thousand clones, 70% to 90% seen only once; the top ten take less than 8.5%. The sequence derives from a woman in her 70s with active or convalescent COVID-19. This rearrangement joins TRBV5-1 to TRBJ2-1; TRBD2 matches 9 bases. Sequencing input: peripheral blood. Here the CDR3 reads CASSLAGLGNEQFF. CDR3 nucleotides: TGCGCCAGCAGTCTAGCGGGGTTGGGCAATGAGCAGTTCTTC.